The next 8 T cell receptor beta chains were all read from a single sample in a study of human T cells and chemical hapten exposure. Time point denoted: patch test 2, 6 weeks after DPC sensitization. Treatment defined: therapeutic diphenylcyclopropenone sensitization with weekly scalp DPC. TCRdb recomputed calls from the RACE reads with MiXCR, one row per CDR3 protein. Of approximately 120,000 distinct CDR3 sequences listed, roughly 10% are singletons. This sample comprised whole blood, obtained in connection with sensitization to the hapten diphenylcyclopropenone (DPC). The origin of the receptors is a woman aged 40 to 55 with alopecia areata. Some clones in this sample may be carry-over from other donors' samples.

This clonotype has at least ten counts. V is TRBV27 and J is TRBJ2-3; 13 nucleotides line up with TRBD2. V shed 5 bases, J shed 3 bases, and the junction held 8 bases outside the gene matches. The CDR3 has 17 residues. Germline CDR1 is MNHEY and CDR2 is SMNVEV (reference sequence). CDR3: CASSISPTSGGTDTQYF. The CDR3, as DNA: TGTGCCAGCAGTATAAGCCCGACTAGCGGGGGGACAGATACGCAGTATTTT.

Ten or more counts support this clonotype. This sequence joins TRBV5-1 and TRBJ2-2, with D uncertain. Trimming took 5 bases from V and 5 from J, leaving 7 bases between them. CDR3 size: 12 residues. Germline V CDR1 and CDR2: SGHRS, YFSETQ. The CDR3 is CASRLWTGELFF. CDR3 coding DNA: TGCGCCAGCAGACTATGGACCGGGGAGCTGTTTTTT.

This clonotype has at least ten counts. The rearrangement uses TRBV6-2 or TRBV6-3 and TRBJ2-3; D is undetermined. Germline CDR1 reads MNHEY; CDR2 reads SVGEGT. This CDR3 region has 14 residues. With 0 bases removed from V and 1 base from J, the gap between germline ends came to 5 bases. In nucleotides, the CDR3 is TGTGCCAGCAGTTACTCTGTTCGCACAGATACGCAGTATTTT. Residues: CASSYSVRTDTQYF.

This clonotype was detected ten times or more. The chain joins TRBV18 to TRBJ1-1; 8 positions match TRBD1. CDR3 length equals 15 residues. The J segment lost 7 bases and the V segment lost 5 bases, leaving 12 bases of the junction unmatched. The germline gives CDR1 KGHSH, CDR2 LQKENI. CDR3 bases: TGTGCCAGCTCATTTGACAGGGGCCCGAGCATTGAAGCTTTCTTT. Protein: CASSFDRGPSIEAFF.

As concerns this clonotype: With a much larger clone just one base away, this may be a read error. This chain joins TRBV28 and TRBJ1-1, with 8 bases fitting TRBD1. CDR3 length equals 13 residues. In germline, CDR1 is MDHEN, CDR2 SYDVKM. The CDR3 bases are TGTGCCGGCAGTTTAGCAGGGGGCCGGACAGCTTTCTTT. The encoded protein is CAGSLAGGRTAFF.

The chain links TRBV7-2 to TRBJ2-7, with D possibly matching TRBD1 (6 bases). The CDR3 is made up of 15 amino acids. Germline V lookup: CDR1 SGHTA, CDR2 FQGNSA. Trimming shortened V by 2 bases and J by 6 bases, and 17 bases separated the two germline ends. The CDR3 spells CASSLRPGVRGEQYF. The CDR3 DNA is TGTGCCAGCAGCTTAAGGCCAGGGGTCAGAGGCGAGCAGTACTTC.

About this clonotype itself: A read error may be the cause here, since a much bigger clone is one base away. The chain recombines TRBV4-1 with TRBJ2-1; D gene ambiguous. The germline V and J ends were trimmed by 0 bases and 15 bases, with 12 bases remaining between them. Germline assignment: CDR1 MGHRA and CDR2 YSYEKL. The CDR3 loop spans 12 amino acids. CDR3 sequence reads: CASSQEWALVFF. DNA for the CDR3: TGCGCCAGCAGCCAAGAATGGGCGCTGGTGTTCTTC.

The chain uses TRBV5-1 and TRBJ2-1, with a weak D call TRBD1 (5 bases). V lost 4 bases to trimming and J lost 9 bases, with 8 bases between them. Germline V gene sequence: CDR1 SGHRS, CDR2 YFSETQ. The CDR3 runs to 11 residues. The CDR3 sequence: CASSRGFEQFF. CDR3 nucleotide sequence: TGCGCCAGCAGCAGGGGTTTTGAGCAGTTCTTC.